This T cell receptor beta chain originates from a study of technical replicates of blood from a few donors. Some clones are missing from TCRdb's copy, which holds only in-frame ones; the method was immunoSEQ multiplex PCR. The repertoire has about 12,000 clones, roughly 93% of them found once; the top ten carry 6.5% to 8%. The sequenced sample was PBMCs. This TCR derives from a human donor in good health.

Here the CDR3 DNA reads TGTGCCAGCAGGTCTAGCCAGGAGTACAATCAGCCCCAGCATTTT. Its protein is CASRSSQEYNQPQHF. V gene TRBV28 combines with J gene TRBJ1-5; D not resolved. With 6 bases removed from V and 3 bases from J, the gap between germline ends came to 15 bases. Germline V gene data show CDR1 as MDHEN and CDR2 as SYDVKM. CDR3 length: 15 residues. Variable domain in full (rest from reference TRBV28 and TRBJ1-5): DVKVTQSSRYLVKRTGEKVFLECVQDMDHENMFWYRQDPGLGLRLIYFSYDVKMKEKGDIPEGYSVSREKKERFSLILESASTNQTSMYLCASRSSQEYNQPQHFGDGTRLSIL.